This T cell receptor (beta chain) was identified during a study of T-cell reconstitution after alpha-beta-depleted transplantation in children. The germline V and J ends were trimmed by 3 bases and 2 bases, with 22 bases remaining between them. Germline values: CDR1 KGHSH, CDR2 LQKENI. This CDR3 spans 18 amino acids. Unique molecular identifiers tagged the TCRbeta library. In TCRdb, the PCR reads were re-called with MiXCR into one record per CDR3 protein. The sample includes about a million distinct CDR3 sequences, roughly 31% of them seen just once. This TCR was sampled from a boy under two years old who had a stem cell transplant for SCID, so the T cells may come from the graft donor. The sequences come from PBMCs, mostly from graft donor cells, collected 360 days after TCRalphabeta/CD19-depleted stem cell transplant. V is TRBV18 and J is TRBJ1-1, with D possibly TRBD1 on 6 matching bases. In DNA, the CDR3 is TGTGCCAGCTCACCCTTAGGGCGGGGGCAGACGTTAAACACTGAAGCTTTCTTT. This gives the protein CASSPLGRGQTLNTEAFF.